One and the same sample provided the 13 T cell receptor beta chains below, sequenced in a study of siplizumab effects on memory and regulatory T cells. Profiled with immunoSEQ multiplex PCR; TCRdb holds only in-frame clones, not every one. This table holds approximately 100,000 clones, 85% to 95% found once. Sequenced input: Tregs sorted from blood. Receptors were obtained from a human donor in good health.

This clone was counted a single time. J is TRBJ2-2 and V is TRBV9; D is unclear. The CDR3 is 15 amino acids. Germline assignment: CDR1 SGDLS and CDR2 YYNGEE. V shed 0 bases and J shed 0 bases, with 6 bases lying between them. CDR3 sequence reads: CASSVAPTNTGELFF. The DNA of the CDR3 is TGTGCCAGCAGCGTAGCACCCACGAACACCGGGGAGCTGTTTTTT.

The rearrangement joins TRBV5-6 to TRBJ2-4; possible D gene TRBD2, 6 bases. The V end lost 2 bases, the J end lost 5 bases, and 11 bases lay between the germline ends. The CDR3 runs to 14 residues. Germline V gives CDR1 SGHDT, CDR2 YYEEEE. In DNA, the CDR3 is TGTGCCAGCAGCTTAGGAGGGCGGGAAAACATTCAGTACTTC. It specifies CASSLGGRENIQYF.

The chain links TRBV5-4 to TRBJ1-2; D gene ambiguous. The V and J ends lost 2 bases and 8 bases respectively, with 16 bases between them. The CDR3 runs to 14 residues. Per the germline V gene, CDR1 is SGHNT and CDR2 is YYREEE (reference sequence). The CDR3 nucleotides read TGTGCCAGCAGCTTCGAGGCCTTCCCGCCGGGCTACACCTTC. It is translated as CASSFEAFPPGYTF.

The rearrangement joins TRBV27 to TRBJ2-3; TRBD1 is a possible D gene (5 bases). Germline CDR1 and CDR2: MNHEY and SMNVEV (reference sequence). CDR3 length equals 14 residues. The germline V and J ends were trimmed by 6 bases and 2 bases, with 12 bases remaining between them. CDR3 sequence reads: CASRHRPNTDTQYF. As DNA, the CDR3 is TGTGCCAGCAGGCACAGGCCGAACACAGATACGCAGTATTTT.

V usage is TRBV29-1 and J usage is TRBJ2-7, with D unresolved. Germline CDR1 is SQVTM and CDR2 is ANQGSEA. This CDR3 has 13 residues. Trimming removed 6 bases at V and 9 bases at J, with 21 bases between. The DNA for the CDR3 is TGCAGCGTCACCTACCGGGTCAGAGGCGCGCAGTACTTC. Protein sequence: CSVTYRVRGAQYF.

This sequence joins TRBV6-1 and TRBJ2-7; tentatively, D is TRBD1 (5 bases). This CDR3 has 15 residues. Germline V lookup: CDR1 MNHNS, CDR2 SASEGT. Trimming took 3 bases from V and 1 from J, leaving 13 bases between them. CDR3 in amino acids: CASSDRQGSSYEQYF. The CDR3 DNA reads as TGTGCCAGCAGTGATCGGCAGGGATCTTCCTACGAGCAGTACTTC.

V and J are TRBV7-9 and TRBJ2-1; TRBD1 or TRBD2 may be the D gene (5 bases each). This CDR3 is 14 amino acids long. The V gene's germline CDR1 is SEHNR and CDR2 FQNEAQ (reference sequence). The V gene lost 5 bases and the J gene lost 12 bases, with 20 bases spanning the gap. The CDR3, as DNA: TGTGCCAGCAGCCATGCCGGGACCCTCAAAGGGCAGTTCTTC. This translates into CASSHAGTLKGQFF.

CDR3 DNA: TGTGCCAGTAGTATAGAGGACAGGGGACGAGGTCAGCCCCAGCATTTT. Translation gives CASSIEDRGRGQPQHF. This chain links TRBV19 with TRBJ1-5; 9 bases are shared with TRBD1. V shed 0 bases and J 6 bases; nucleotides not matched to a gene: 6. The V gene's germline CDR1 is LNHDA and CDR2 SQIVND (reference sequence). This CDR3 has 16 residues.

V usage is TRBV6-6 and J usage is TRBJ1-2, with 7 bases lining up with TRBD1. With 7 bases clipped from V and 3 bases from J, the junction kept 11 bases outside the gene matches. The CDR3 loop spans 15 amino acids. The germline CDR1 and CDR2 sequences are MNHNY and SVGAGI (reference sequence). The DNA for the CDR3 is TGTGCCAGCATCTCCCGGGATCAGGGGGACTATGGCTACACCTTC. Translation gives CASISRDQGDYGYTF.

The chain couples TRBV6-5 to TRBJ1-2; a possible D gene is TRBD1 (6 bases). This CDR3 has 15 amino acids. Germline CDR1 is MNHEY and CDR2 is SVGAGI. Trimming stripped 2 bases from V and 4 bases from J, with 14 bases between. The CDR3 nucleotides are TGTGCCAGCAGTTACGGGGGGCCACCCATCTATGGCTACACCTTC. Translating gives CASSYGGPPIYGYTF.

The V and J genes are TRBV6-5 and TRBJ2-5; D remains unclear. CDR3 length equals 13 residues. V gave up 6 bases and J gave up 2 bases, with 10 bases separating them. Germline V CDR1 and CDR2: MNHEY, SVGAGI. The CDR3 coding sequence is TGTGCCAGCAGCCCTAGACATCAAGAGACCCAGTACTTC. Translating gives CASSPRHQETQYF.

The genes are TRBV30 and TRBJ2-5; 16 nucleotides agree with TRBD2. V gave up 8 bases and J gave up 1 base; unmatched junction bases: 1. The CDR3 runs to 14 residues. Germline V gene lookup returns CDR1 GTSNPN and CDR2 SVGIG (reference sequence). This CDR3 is CAGTSGGAQETQYF. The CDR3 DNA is TGTGCCGGGACTAGCGGGGGGGCCCAAGAGACCCAGTACTTC. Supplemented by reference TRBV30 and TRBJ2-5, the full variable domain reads SQTIHQWPATLVQPVGSPLSLECTVEGTSNPNLYWYRQAAGRGLQLLFYSVGIGQISSEVPQNLSASRPQDRQFILSSKKLLLSDSGFYLCAGTSGGAQETQYFGPGTRLLVL.

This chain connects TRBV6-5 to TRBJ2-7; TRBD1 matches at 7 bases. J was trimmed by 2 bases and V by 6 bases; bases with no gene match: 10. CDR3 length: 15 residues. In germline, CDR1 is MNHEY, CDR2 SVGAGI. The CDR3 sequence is CASRLTRDSTYEQYF. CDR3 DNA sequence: TGTGCCAGCAGACTGACTCGGGACAGCACCTACGAGCAGTACTTC.